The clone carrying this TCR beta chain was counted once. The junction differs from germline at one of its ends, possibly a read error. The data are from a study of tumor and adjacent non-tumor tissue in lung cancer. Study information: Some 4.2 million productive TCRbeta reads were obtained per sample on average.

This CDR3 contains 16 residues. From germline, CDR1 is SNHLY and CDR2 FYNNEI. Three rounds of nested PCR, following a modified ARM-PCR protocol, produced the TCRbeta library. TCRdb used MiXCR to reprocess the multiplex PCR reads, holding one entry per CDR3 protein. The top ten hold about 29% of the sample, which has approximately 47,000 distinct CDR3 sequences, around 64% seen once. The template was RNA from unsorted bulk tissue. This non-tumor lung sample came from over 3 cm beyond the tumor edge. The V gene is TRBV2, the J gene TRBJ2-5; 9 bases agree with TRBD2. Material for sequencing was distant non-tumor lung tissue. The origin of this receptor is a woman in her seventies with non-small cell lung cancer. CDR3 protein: CANSEARAGGLETQYF. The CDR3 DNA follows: TGTGCCAACAGTGAAGCGCGGGCGGGAGGGTTGGAGACCCAGTACTTC.